This paragraph covers one T cell receptor beta chain sequence. This may be a read error: a much more frequent sequence differs by one nucleotide. At the DNA level, this CDR3 is encoded by other sequences in the same sample as well. The data originate from a study of shared clonotypes between healthy human individuals. TCRdb's table, derived via immunoSEQ multiplex PCR, lists solely in-frame clones and lacks some. The sample holds fewer than 850,000 clones, approximately 75% seen once. Germline lookup yields CDR1 DFQATT and CDR2 SNEGSKA (reference sequence). CDR3 length: 10 residues. Deletions cut 3 bases from V and 1 base from J, with 0 bases between.

V is TRBV20-1 and J is TRBJ2-5; D remains ambiguous. This clonotype was obtained from a woman aged 30 to 39 in good health. Sequencing input: memory CD4+ T cells sorted from blood. Stated subset: CD45RA-negative fraction. CDR3 in amino acids: CSASQETQYF. The CDR3 region has the DNA TGCAGTGCTAGCCAAGAGACCCAGTACTTC.